This is a list of T cell receptor beta chains from one sample in a study of blood T cell repertoires in COVID-19. The data were produced by immunoSEQ multiplex PCR, yet TCRdb's version contains in-frame clones alone and is incomplete. The sample lists about 180,000 clones, 86% occurring once. Sequenced material: peripheral blood. These receptors originate from a woman in her twenties or thirties with active or convalescent COVID-19. CDR3s include the opening cysteine and the closing phenylalanine or tryptophan. The D gene is left open where the match is weak. The listing skips clone size in some rows; elsewhere it reads once, few, many or a size class.

v_call	clone_size	d_call	j_call	cdr3_nt	cdr3_aa
TRBV7-2	.	.	TRBJ1-4	TGTGCCAGCAGCTCAGAGAGCAGGTTGGCGGAAAAACTGTTTTTT	CASSSESRLAEKLFF
TRBV28	.	.	TRBJ1-2	TGTGCCAGCAGTTTAGTGGCAGGGAGGTATGGCTACACCTTC	CASSLVAGRYGYTF
TRBV15	.	.	TRBJ1-5	TGTGCCACCAGCAGAGATCGTAATCAGCCCCAGCATTTT	CATSRDRNQPQHF
TRBV5-1	.	TRBD1	TRBJ2-4	TGCGCCAGCAGCCACAACAGGGGTGACACGGGGCAGTACTTC	CASSHNRGDTGQYF
TRBV19	.	TRBD1	TRBJ1-1	TGTGCCAGTAGTAAGGGGGCCGTGAACACTGAAGCTTTCTTT	CASSKGAVNTEAFF
TRBV27	many	TRBD1	TRBJ1-3	TGTGCCAGCGGGACAGATGCCTCTGGAAACACCATATATTTT	CASGTDASGNTIYF
TRBV3-1/TRBV3-2	.	TRBD1	TRBJ1-3	TGTGCCAGCAGCCATCCCGTTTGGACAGGGGCTGGAAACACCATATATTTT	CASSHPVWTGAGNTIYF
TRBV6-1	.	TRBD2	TRBJ2-1	TGTGCCAGCAGTGAGGGGACTAGCGGGGGGAATGAGCAGTTCTTC	CASSEGTSGGNEQFF
TRBV9	.	TRBD2	TRBJ2-5	TGTGCCAGCAGCCCCCAGGGACTAGCGAGTCAAGAGACCCAGTACTTC	CASSPQGLASQETQYF
TRBV25-1	.	TRBD1	TRBJ2-7	TGTGCCAGCTATTCCGCTCGGACAGGGGCCAGCTCCTACGAGCAGTACTTC	CASYSARTGASSYEQYF
TRBV7-9	once	TRBD1	TRBJ1-2	TGTGCCAGCAGCCCCCGGGACAGGGATGGCTACACCTTC	CASSPRDRDGYTF
TRBV2	.	.	TRBJ1-1	TGTGCCAGCACGCGGGGGGCGCTTTTCTTGAACACTGAAGCTTTCTTT	CASTRGALFLNTEAFF
TRBV24-1	.	TRBD1	TRBJ1-2	TGTGCCACCAGAGACGGGACAGGGGACTATGGCTACACCTTC	CATRDGTGDYGYTF
TRBV11-2	.	TRBD2	TRBJ2-1	TGTGCCAGCAGAGCGGGGGGGCCGTACAATGAGCAGTTCTTC	CASRAGGPYNEQFF
TRBV15	few	.	TRBJ2-1	TGTGCCACCAGCAGGATTTTAGTCAATGAGCAGTTCTTC	CATSRILVNEQFF
TRBV19	.	TRBD2	TRBJ2-3	TGTGCCAGTAGTATAGCAACTAGCGGAATCACAGATACGCAGTATTTT	CASSIATSGITDTQYF
TRBV5-6	.	.	TRBJ1-2	TGTGCCAGCAGCTTTACTAACTATGGCTACACCTTC	CASSFTNYGYTF
TRBV18	.	TRBD1	TRBJ1-2	TGTGCCAGCTCACCTAAGACAGGGGGCCATGGCTACACCTTC	CASSPKTGGHGYTF
TRBV6-5	.	TRBD1	TRBJ1-1	TGTGCCAGCAGGAGGACAGGGATGAACACTGAAGCTTTCTTT	CASRRTGMNTEAFF
TRBV7-8	.	.	TRBJ2-2	TGTGCCAGCAGCCATTTCTCCGGGGAGCTGTTTTTT	CASSHFSGELFF
TRBV9	.	.	TRBJ1-1	TGTGCCAGCAGCGTTGAATGGGAGCTCGGTGGGAACACTGAAGCTTTCTTT	CASSVEWELGGNTEAFF
TRBV6-5	.	.	TRBJ1-1	TGTGCCAGCAGTCTGATTGGAGGTGAAGCTTTCTTT	CASSLIGGEAFF
TRBV5-1	.	.	TRBJ1-1	TGCGCCAGCAGCTTGGGATGGGGGGAGCTTGACACTGAAGCTTTCTTT	CASSLGWGELDTEAFF